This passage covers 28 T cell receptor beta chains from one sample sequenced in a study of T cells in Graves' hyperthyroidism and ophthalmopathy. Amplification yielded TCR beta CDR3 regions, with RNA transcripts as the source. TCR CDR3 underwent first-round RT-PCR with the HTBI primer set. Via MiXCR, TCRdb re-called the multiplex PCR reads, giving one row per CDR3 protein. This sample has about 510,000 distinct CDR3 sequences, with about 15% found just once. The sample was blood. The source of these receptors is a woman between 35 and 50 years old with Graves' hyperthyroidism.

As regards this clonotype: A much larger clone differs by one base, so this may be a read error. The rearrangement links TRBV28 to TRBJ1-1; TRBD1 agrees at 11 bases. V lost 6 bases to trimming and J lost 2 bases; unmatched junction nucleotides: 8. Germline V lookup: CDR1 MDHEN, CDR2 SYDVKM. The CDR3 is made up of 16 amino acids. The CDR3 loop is CASSPSGQGANTEAFF. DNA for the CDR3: TGTGCCAGCAGCCCCAGCGGACAGGGGGCAAACACTGAAGCTTTCTTT.

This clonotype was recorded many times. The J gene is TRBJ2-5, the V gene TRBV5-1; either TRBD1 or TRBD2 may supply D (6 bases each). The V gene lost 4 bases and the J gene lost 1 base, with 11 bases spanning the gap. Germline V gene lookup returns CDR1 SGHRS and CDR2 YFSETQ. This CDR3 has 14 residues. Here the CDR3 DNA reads TGCGCCAGCAGCGCGGGACAAGTCCAAGAGACCCAGTACTTC. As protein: CASSAGQVQETQYF.

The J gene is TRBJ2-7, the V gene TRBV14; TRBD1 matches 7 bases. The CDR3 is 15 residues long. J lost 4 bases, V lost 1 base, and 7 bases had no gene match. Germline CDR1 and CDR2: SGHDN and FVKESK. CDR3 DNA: TGTGCCAGCAGCCAAGGTAACAGGGGAGTGTACGAGCAGTACTTC. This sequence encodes CASSQGNRGVYEQYF.

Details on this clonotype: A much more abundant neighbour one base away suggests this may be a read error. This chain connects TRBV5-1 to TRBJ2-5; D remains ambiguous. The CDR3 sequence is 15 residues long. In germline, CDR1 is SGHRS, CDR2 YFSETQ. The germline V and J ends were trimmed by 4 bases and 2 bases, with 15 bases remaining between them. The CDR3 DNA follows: TGCGCCAGCAGCCTCCCTTCGGGTGGGCAAGAGACCCAGTACTTC. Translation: CASSLPSGGQETQYF.

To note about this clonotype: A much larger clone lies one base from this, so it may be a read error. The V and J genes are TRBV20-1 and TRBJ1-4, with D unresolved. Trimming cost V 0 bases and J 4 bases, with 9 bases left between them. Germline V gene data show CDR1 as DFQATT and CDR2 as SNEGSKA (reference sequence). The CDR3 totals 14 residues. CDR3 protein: CSARDPGINEKLFF. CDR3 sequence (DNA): TGCAGTGCTAGAGATCCCGGGATTAATGAAAAACTGTTTTTT.

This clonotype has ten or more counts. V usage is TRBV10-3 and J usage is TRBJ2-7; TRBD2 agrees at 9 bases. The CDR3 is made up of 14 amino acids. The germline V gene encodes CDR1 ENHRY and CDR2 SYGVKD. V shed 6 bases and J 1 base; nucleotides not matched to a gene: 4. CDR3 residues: CAIRRLADSYEQYF. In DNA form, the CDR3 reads TGTGCCATCAGACGACTAGCGGATTCCTACGAGCAGTACTTC.

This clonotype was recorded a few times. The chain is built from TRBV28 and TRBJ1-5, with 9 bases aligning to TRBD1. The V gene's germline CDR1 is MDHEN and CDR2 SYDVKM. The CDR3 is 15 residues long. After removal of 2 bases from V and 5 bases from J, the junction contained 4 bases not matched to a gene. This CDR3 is CASSLTGTGYQPQHF. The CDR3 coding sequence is TGTGCCAGCAGTTTAACCGGGACAGGGTATCAGCCCCAGCATTTT.

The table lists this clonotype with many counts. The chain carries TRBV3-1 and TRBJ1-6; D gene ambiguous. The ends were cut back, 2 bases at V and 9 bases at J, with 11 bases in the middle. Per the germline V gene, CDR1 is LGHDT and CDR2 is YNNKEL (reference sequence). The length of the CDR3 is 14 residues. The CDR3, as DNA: TGTGCCAGCAGCCAAAGGACCCTAAGTTCACCCCTCCACTTT. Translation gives CASSQRTLSSPLHF.

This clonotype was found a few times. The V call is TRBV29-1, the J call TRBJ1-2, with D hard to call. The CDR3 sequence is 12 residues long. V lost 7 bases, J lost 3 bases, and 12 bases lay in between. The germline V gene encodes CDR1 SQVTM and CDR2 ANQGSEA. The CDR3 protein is CSGLGNYYGYTF. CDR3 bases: TGCAGCGGGCTGGGGAACTACTATGGCTACACCTTC. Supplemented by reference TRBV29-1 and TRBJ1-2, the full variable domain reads SAVISQKPSRDICQRGTSLTIQCQVDSQVTMMFWYRQQPGQSLTLIATANQGSEATYESGFVIDKFPISRPNLTFSTLTVSNMSPEDSSIYLCSGLGNYYGYTFGSGTRLTVV.

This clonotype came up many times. CDR3 DNA sequence: TGTGCCAGCAGCCAACGTGGGAGTGAGCGCACAGATACGCAGTATTTT. Translation gives CASSQRGSERTDTQYF. The chain employs TRBV3-1 and TRBJ2-3; D is perhaps TRBD2 (5 bases). CDR3 size: 16 residues. Germline V lookup: CDR1 LGHDT, CDR2 YNNKEL (reference sequence). The V end lost 2 bases, the J end lost 1 base, and 13 bases lay between the germline ends.

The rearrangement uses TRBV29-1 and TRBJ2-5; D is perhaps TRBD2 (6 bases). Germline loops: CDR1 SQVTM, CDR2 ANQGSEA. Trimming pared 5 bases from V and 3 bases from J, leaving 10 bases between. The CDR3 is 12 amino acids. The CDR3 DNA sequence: TGCAGCGTTTTCGGGGGTGAAGAGACCCAGTACTTC. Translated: CSVFGGEETQYF.

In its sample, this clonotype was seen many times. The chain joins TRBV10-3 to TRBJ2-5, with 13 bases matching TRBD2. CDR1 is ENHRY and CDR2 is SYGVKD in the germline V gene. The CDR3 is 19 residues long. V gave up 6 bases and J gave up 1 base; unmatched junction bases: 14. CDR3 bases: TGTGCCATCAGCCAAAGGACTAGCGGGAGTCCCCGTTTCCAAGAGACCCAGTACTTC. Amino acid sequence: CAISQRTSGSPRFQETQYF.

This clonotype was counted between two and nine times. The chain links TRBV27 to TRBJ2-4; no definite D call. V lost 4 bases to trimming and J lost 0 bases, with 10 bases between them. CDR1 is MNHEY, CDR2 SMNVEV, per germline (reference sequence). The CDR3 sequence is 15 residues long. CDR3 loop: CASSSNRLAKNIQYF. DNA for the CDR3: TGTGCCAGCAGTTCGAACAGATTAGCCAAAAACATTCAGTACTTC.

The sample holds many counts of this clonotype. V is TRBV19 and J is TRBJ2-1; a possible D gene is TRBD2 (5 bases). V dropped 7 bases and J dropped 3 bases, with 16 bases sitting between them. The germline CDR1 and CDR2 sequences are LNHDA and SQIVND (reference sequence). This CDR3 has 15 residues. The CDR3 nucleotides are TGTGCCAGTACCCGGGATTTCCTCTACTACAATGAGCAGTTCTTC. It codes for CASTRDFLYYNEQFF. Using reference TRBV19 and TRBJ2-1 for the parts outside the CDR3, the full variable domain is DGGITQSPKYLFRKEGQNVTLSCEQNLNHDAMYWYRQDPGQGLRLIYYSQIVNDFQKGDIAEGYSVSREKKESFPLTVTSAQKNPTAFYLCASTRDFLYYNEQFFGPGTRLTVL.

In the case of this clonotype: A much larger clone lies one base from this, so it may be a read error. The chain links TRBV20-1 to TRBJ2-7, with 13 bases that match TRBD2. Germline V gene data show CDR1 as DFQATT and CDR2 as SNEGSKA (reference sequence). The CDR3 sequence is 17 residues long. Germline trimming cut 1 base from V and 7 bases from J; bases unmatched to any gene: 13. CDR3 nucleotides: TGCAGTGCTAGAGTCAAGACTAGCGGGAGGACCCTTGGGGAGCAGTACTTC. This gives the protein CSARVKTSGRTLGEQYF.

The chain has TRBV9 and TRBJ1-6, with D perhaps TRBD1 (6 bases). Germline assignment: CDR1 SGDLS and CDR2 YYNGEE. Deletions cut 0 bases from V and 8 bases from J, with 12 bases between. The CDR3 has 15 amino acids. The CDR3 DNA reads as TGTGCCAGCAGCGTAGAGGGGGACACCTATTCACCCCTCCACTTT. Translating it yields CASSVEGDTYSPLHF.

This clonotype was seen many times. CDR3 coding DNA: TGTGCCAGCAGCTTAATAGCGGGAGGGGTCTACGAGCAGTACTTC. It specifies CASSLIAGGVYEQYF. This chain connects TRBV11-1 to TRBJ2-7; 11 bases are shared with TRBD2. After removal of 2 bases from V and 3 bases from J, the junction contained 3 bases not matched to a gene. The CDR3 consists of 15 residues. Germline-derived CDR1 and CDR2 are SGHAT and FQDESV (reference sequence).

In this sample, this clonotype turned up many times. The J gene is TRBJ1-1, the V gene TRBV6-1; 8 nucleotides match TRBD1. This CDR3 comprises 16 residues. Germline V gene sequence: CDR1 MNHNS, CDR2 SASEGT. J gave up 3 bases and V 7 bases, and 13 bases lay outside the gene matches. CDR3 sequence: CASKGQVYGGDTEAFF. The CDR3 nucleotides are TGTGCCAGCAAGGGACAGGTCTATGGGGGTGACACTGAAGCTTTCTTT.

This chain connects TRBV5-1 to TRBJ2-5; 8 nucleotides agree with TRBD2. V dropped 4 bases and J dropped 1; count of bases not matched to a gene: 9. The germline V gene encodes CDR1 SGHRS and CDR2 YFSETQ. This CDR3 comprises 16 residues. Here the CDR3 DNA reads TGCGCCAGCAGCCACAGGACTAGCAAACCCCAAGAGACCCAGTACTTC. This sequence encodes CASSHRTSKPQETQYF.

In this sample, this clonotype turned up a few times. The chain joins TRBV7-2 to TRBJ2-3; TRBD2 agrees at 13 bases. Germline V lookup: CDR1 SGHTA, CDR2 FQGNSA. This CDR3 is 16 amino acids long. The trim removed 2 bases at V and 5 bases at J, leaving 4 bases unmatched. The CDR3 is CASSLTRTSGRDTQYF. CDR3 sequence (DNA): TGTGCCAGCAGCTTAACGCGGACTAGCGGGAGAGATACGCAGTATTTT.

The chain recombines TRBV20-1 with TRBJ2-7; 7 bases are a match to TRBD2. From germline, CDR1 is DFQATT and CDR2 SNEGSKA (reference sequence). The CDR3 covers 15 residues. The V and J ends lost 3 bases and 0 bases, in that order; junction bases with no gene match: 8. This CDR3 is CSAREGGRSSYEQYF. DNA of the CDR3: TGCAGTGCTAGGGAGGGAGGGCGGAGCTCCTACGAGCAGTACTTC.

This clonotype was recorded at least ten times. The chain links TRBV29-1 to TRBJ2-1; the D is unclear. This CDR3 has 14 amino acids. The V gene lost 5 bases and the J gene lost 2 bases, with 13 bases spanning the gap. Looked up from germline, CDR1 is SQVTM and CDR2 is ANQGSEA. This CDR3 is CSVQTGSPYNEQFF. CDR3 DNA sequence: TGCAGCGTTCAAACGGGTTCTCCCTACAATGAGCAGTTCTTC.

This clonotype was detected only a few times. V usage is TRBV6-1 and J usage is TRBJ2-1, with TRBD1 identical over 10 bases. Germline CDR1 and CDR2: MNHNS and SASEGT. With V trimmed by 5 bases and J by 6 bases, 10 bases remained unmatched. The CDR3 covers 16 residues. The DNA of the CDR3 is TGTGCCAGCAGTTCCGACAGGGGGCGTCTCTCCAATGAGCAGTTCTTC. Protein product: CASSSDRGRLSNEQFF.

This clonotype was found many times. DNA of the CDR3: TGTGCCAGCAGCTTCGGGCAGGGGGGCAACGAGCAGTACTTC. The encoded protein is CASSFGQGGNEQYF. This rearrangement joins TRBV11-2 to TRBJ2-7; possible D gene TRBD1, 7 bases. This CDR3 region has 14 residues. V dropped 3 bases and J dropped 5 bases, with 14 bases sitting between them. Germline assignment: CDR1 SGHAT and CDR2 FQNNGV.

CDR3 loop: CASSSGQGASFGMNTEAFF. The CDR3, as DNA: TGTGCCAGCAGTTCGGGACAGGGGGCTTCGTTCGGGATGAACACTGAAGCTTTCTTT. This chain joins TRBV7-9 and TRBJ1-1; 12 bases match TRBD1. Germline values: CDR1 SEHNR, CDR2 FQNEAQ (reference sequence). The trim removed 6 bases at V and 0 bases at J, leaving 14 bases unmatched. This CDR3 has 19 amino acids.

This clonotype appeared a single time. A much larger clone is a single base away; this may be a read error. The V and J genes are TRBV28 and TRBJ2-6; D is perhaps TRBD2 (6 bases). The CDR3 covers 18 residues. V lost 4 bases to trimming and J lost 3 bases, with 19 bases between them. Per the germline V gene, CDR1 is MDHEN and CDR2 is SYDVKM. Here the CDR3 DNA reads TGTGCCAGCAGTTCCCCGGGACTGCTACTTAGTGGGGCCAACGTCCTGACTTTC. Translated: CASSSPGLLLSGANVLTF. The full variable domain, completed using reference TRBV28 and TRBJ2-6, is DVKVTQSSRYLVKRTGEKVFLECVQDMDHENMFWYRQDPGLGLRLIYFSYDVKMKEKGDIPEGYSVSREKKERFSLILESASTNQTSMYLCASSSPGLLLSGANVLTFGAGSRLTVL.

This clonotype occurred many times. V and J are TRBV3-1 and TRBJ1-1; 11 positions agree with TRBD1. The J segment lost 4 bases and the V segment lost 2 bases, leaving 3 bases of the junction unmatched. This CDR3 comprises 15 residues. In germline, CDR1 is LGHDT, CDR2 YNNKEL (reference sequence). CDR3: CASSQHGQGATEAFF. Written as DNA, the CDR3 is TGTGCCAGCAGCCAACATGGACAGGGGGCCACTGAAGCTTTCTTT.

The CDR3 sequence: CASSLLGTGYSSYEQYF. The CDR3 bases are TGTGCCAGCAGCTTATTAGGAACGGGGTACAGCTCCTACGAGCAGTACTTC. The chain employs TRBV7-8 and TRBJ2-7; D is perhaps TRBD2 (5 bases). CDR1 is SGHVS and CDR2 is FQNEAQ in the germline V gene. There are 17 residues in the CDR3. Trimming left V 2 bases short and J 0 bases short, with 17 bases between.